The entry below gives a single TCR beta chain sequence along with its context. What it binds is unknown. Clones were sequenced by immunoSEQ multiplex PCR, and TCRdb holds only the in-frame ones, with some missing. Of about 120,000 clones listed, about 85% are singletons. The data are from a study of T cell responses to AZD1222 COVID-19 vaccine. Study conclusions and caveats: Receipt of two AZD1222 doses was followed by a rise in Spike-specific TCR breadth and depth. Donors were mostly white British, more females; clonal diversity possibly underestimated.

Pooling covered second doses at about 4 or about 12 weeks. This TCR derives from an adult who received the AZD1222 COVID-19 vaccine. This sample comprised peripheral blood, obtained 28 days after the second AZD1222 dose.

The DNA of the CDR3 is TGTGCCAGCAGCTCCATAACAGGGTACAATTCACCCCTCCACTTT. Translated: CASSSITGYNSPLHF. The V and J genes are TRBV5-4 and TRBJ1-6; maybe TRBD1 (6 bases). Germline CDR1 and CDR2: SGHNT and YYREEE (reference sequence). The ends were cut back, 3 bases at V and 7 bases at J, with 14 bases in the middle. The CDR3 contains 15 residues.